The sequence of this T cell receptor beta chain was determined in a study of T cells in Graves' hyperthyroidism and ophthalmopathy. The CDR3 consists of 17 residues. The germline V gene encodes CDR1 MNHEY and CDR2 SVGEGT. Trimming shortened V by 0 bases and J by 4 bases, and 17 bases separated the two germline ends. Amplified regions were TCR beta CDR3 sequences from RNA transcripts. An initial round of RT-PCR targeting the TCR CDR3 relied on the HTBI primer set. In TCRdb, the multiplex PCR reads were re-called with MiXCR into one record per CDR3 protein. The repertoire holds about 600,000 distinct CDR3 sequences, with approximately 16% as singletons. Turning to this clonotype: Its cognate antigen is unknown.

Findings of the study overall: Most thyroid clonotypes with frequency above 0.001 were detected in blood.

PBMCs came from around 10 ml fresh peripheral blood. Sequencing was performed on blood. The chain carries TRBV6-2 or TRBV6-3 and TRBJ2-3; possible D gene TRBD2, 5 bases. The sequence was obtained from a woman between 40 and 55 years old with Graves' ophthalmopathy. CDR3 amino acids: CASSYSIRNQRADTQYF. The DNA for the CDR3 is TGTGCCAGCAGTTACTCGATTCGCAATCAGAGGGCAGATACGCAGTATTTT.